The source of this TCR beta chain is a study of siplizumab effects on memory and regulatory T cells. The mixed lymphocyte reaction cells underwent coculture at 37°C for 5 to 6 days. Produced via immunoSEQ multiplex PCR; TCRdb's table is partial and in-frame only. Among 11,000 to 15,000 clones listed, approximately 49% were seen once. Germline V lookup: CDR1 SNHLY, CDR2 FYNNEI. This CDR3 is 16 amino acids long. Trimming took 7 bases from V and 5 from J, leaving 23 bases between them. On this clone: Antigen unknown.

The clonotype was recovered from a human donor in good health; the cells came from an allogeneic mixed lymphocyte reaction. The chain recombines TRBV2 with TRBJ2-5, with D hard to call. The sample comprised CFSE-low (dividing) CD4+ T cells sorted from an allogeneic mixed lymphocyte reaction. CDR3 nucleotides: TGTGCCAGCATGAGGACGGCCCTAGTCCCTGGGGAGACCCAGTACTTC. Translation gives CASMRTALVPGETQYF. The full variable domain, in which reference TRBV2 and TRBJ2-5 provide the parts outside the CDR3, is EPEVTQTPSHQVTQMGQEVILRCVPISNHLYFYWYRQILGQKVEFLVSFYNNEISEKSEIFDDQFSVERPDGSNFTLKIRSTKLEDSAMYFCASMRTALVPGETQYFGPGTRLLVL.